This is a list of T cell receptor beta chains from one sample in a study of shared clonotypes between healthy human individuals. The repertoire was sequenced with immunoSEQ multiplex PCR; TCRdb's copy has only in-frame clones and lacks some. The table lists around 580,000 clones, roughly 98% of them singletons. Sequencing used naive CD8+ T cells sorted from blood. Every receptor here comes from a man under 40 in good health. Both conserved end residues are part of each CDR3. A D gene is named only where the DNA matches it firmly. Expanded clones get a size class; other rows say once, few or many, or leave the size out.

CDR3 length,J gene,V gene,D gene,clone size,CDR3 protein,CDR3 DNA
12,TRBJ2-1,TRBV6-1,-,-,CASLSDYNEQFF,TGTGCCAGCCTTTCTGATTACAATGAGCAGTTCTTC
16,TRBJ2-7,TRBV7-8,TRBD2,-,CASSSTFGASGYEQYF,TGTGCCAGCAGCTCGACCTTCGGGGCTAGCGGGTACGAGCAGTACTTC
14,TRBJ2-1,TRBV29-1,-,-,CSVGRDSENDEQFF,TGCAGCGTTGGTCGAGACTCCGAGAATGATGAGCAGTTCTTC
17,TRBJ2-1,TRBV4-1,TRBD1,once,CASSQVARGLEEDEQFF,TGCGCCAGCAGCCAAGTAGCAAGGGGGCTGGAAGAAGATGAGCAGTTCTTC
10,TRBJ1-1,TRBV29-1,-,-,CSVGAVEAFF,TGCAGCGTTGGGGCGGTCGAAGCTTTCTTT
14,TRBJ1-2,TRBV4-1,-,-,CASSRHVLNYGYTF,TGCGCCAGCAGCCGCCACGTTCTTAACTATGGCTACACCTTC
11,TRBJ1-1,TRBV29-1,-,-,CSVPRGPEAFF,TGCAGCGTTCCAAGAGGCCCTGAAGCTTTCTTT
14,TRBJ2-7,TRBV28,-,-,CASTSGEVDYEQYF,TGTGCCAGCACTTCAGGGGAGGTGGACTACGAGCAGTACTTC
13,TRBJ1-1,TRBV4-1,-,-,CASSQVLGVEAFF,TGCGCCAGCAGCCAAGTCCTGGGTGTTGAAGCTTTCTTT
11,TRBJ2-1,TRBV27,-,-,CASSPGDQQFF,TGTGCCAGCAGTCCCGGGGACCAGCAGTTCTTC
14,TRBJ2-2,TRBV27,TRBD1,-,CASRQGTNTGELFF,TGTGCCAGCAGACAGGGGACGAACACCGGGGAGCTGTTTTTT
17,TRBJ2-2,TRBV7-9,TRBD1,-,CASSVTTGFANTGELFF,TGTGCCAGCAGCGTAACGACAGGGTTCGCGAACACCGGGGAGCTGTTTTTT
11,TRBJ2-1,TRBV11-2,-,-,CASSPSNEQFF,TGTGCCAGCAGCCCAAGTAATGAGCAGTTCTTC
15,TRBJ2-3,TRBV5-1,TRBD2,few,CASSSGTSSGHTQYF,TGCGCCAGCAGCTCGGGGACTAGCTCAGGGCATACGCAGTATTTT
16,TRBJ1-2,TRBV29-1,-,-,CSVEDRKGQANYGYTF,TGCAGCGTTGAAGATCGCAAGGGTCAGGCAAACTATGGCTACACCTTC
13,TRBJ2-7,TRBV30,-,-,CAWNSGVAYEQYF,TGTGCCTGGAATTCAGGGGTAGCCTACGAGCAGTACTTC
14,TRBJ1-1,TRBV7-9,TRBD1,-,CAALPGGPNTEAFF,TGTGCTGCGCTTCCAGGGGGCCCGAACACTGAAGCTTTCTTT
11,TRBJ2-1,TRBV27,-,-,CASKGSDEQFF,TGTGCCAGCAAAGGGTCGGATGAGCAGTTCTTC
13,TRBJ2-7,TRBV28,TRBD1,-,CASRWTGSYEQYF,TGTGCCAGCAGATGGACAGGCTCCTACGAGCAGTACTTC
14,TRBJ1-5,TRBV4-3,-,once,CASSQDKGNQPQHF,TGCGCCAGCAGCCAAGATAAGGGAAATCAGCCCCAGCATTTT
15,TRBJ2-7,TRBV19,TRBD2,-,CASSLLAGHSYEQYF,TGTGCCAGTAGTTTGCTAGCGGGGCACTCCTACGAGCAGTACTTC
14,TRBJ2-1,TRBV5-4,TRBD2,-,CASSLAGEYNEQFF,TGTGCCAGCAGCTTAGCGGGAGAGTACAATGAGCAGTTCTTC
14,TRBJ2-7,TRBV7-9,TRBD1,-,CASSPTRQGDEQYF,TGTGCCAGCAGCCCGACGCGACAGGGAGACGAGCAGTACTTC
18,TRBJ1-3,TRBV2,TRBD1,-,CASRDSTGQRNSGNTIYF,TGTGCCAGCAGGGATTCGACAGGGCAGAGGAACTCTGGAAACACCATATATTTT
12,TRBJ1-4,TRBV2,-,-,CASRQGNEKLFF,TGTGCCAGCAGACAGGGTAATGAAAAACTGTTTTTT
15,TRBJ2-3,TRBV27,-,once,CASSLGRVATDTQYF,TGTGCCAGCAGTTTGGGGCGGGTTGCCACAGATACGCAGTATTTT
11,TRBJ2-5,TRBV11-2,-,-,CASSSQETQYF,TGTGCCAGCAGCTCTCAAGAGACCCAGTACTTC
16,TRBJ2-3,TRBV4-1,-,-,CASSQRQGGSTDTQYF,TGCGCCAGCAGCCAGAGACAGGGAGGGAGCACAGATACGCAGTATTTT
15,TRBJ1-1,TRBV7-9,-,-,CASSLGRYMNTEAFF,TGTGCCAGCAGCTTGGGACGGTACATGAACACTGAAGCTTTCTTT
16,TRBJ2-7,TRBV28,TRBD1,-,CASSSIRDRRSYEQYF,TGTGCCAGCAGTTCCATCCGGGACAGGCGATCCTACGAGCAGTACTTC
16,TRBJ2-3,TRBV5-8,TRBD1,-,CASSVTGASLSDTQYF,TGTGCCAGCAGCGTCACAGGGGCCAGTCTGTCAGATACGCAGTATTTT
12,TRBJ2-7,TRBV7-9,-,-,CASSLAVHEQYF,TGTGCCAGCAGCTTAGCCGTCCACGAGCAGTACTTC
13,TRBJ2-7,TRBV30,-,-,CAWSPGHFYEQYF,TGTGCCTGGAGCCCGGGACACTTCTACGAGCAGTACTTC
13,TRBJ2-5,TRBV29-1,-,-,CSVEFISAETQYF,TGCAGCGTTGAGTTCATTTCGGCGGAGACCCAGTACTTC
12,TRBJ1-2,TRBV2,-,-,CASRSGYYGYTF,TGTGCCAGCAGGTCTGGGTACTATGGCTACACCTTC
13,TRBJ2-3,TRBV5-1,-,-,CASRDSLTDTQYF,TGCGCCAGCAGGGACAGTCTCACAGATACGCAGTATTTT
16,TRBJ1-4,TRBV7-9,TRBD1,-,CASSLREGAPNEKLFF,TGTGCCAGCAGCTTACGGGAGGGGGCGCCTAATGAAAAACTGTTTTTT
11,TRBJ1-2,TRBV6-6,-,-,CASSYEGGYTF,TGTGCCAGCAGTTATGAGGGTGGCTACACCTTC
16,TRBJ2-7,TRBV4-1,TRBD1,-,CASSQDRTGSSYEQYF,TGCGCCAGCAGCCAAGACCGGACAGGGAGCTCCTACGAGCAGTACTTC
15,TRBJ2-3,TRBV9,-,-,CASNTGTSSTDTQYF,TGTGCCAGCAACACCGGGACGTCAAGCACAGATACGCAGTATTTT
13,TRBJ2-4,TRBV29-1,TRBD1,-,CSATGAGENIQYF,TGCAGCGCTACAGGGGCGGGCGAAAACATTCAGTACTTC
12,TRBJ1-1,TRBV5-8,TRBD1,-,CASSTDRVRAFF,TGTGCCAGCAGCACGGACAGGGTGAGAGCTTTCTTT
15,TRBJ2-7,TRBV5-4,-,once,CASSDSGTLAYEQYF,TGTGCCAGCAGCGACTCCGGGACCCTCGCCTACGAGCAGTACTTC
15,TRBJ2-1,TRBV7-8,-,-,CASSLIRGLSNEQFF,TGTGCCAGCAGCTTAATCCGCGGATTAAGCAATGAGCAGTTCTTC
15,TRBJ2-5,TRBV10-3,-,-,CAISESTVGWETQYF,TGTGCCATCAGTGAGTCGACGGTGGGTTGGGAGACCCAGTACTTC
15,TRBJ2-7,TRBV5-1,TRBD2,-,CASSLDSGSTYEQYF,TGCGCCAGCAGCTTGGATAGCGGGAGTACCTACGAGCAGTACTTC